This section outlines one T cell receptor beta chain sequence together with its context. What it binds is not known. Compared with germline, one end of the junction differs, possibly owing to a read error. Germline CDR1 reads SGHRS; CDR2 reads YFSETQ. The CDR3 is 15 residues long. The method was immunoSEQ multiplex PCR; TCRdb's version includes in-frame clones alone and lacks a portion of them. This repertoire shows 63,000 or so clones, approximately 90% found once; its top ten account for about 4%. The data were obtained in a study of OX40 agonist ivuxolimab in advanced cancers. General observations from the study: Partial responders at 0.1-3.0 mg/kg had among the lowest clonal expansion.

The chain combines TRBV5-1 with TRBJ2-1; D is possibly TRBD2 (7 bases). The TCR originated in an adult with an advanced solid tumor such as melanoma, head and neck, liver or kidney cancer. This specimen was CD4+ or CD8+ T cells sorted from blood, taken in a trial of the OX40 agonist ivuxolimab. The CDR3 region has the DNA TGTGCCAGCAGCGCTGGGGGGGCTCCCTACAATGAGCAGTTCTTC. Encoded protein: CASSAGGAPYNEQFF.